What follows are 3 T cell receptor beta chains derived from one specimen sequenced in a study of post-analysis software for immune sequencing data. Findings of the study overall: The study found TRBV5-6, TRBV5-1 and TRBV20-1 among a handful of TRBV segments more frequent in patients than controls.

Incorporated into the TCR beta cDNA libraries were unique molecular identifiers, which served to reduce PCR and sequencing biases. TCRdb re-analysed the PCR reads in MiXCR, keeping a single row per CDR3 protein. The sample shows 800,000 to 950,000 distinct CDR3 sequences, roughly 50% of them seen only once. Which antigens these TCRs recognize remains unknown. Source material: blood. Every receptor here comes from a girl under 18 with multiple sclerosis.

This rearrangement joins TRBV12-3 or TRBV12-4 to TRBJ2-4; the match to TRBD1 covers 7 bases. The DNA end favors TRBJ2-7, so the J call may be wrong. The CDR3 has 15 amino acids. CDR3 protein: CASSLDRGLYYEQYF. The CDR3 nucleotides read TGTGCCAGCAGTTTAGACAGGGGTCTTTACTACGAGCAGTACTTC.

This clonotype was seen ten or more times. The CDR3 sequence is CASSVAGGTDTQYF. CDR3 DNA sequence: TGTGCCAGCAGTGTAGCGGGGGGAACAGATACGCAGTATTTT. The chain uses TRBV6-4 and TRBJ2-3; 10 bases map to TRBD2. The CDR3 runs 14 residues. The V gene's germline CDR1 is MRHNA and CDR2 SNTAGT. The J segment lost 3 bases and the V segment lost 4 bases, leaving 1 base of the junction unmatched.

This chain connects TRBV20-1 to TRBJ2-7; 7 positions match TRBD1. The trim removed 4 bases at V and 1 base at J, leaving 7 bases unmatched. The CDR3 length is 14 residues. Germline V gives CDR1 DFQATT, CDR2 SNEGSKA (reference sequence). CDR3 bases: TGCAGTGCTACCTGGACAGGAAGATCCTACGAGCAGTACTTC. Its protein is CSATWTGRSYEQYF.